This T cell receptor (beta chain) was obtained from a study of T cell repertoires in cytomegalovirus infection. As for the study in general: Public TCR beta signatures provided an indication of both CMV infection and a matching HLA type. Study-wide results and caveats: Clonotypes of TCR beta that were HLA-C-restricted and CMV-specific dominated the ex vivo response. Summed frequency of public TCR beta families distinguished CMV carriers with the relevant HLA.

This clonotype has ten or more counts. Its antigen is not identified. TCRdb ran MiXCR on the reads and lists one entry per CDR3 protein. The data show about 310,000 distinct CDR3 sequences, 8% to 10% seen once. The specimen sequenced was PBMCs. This TCR was sampled from a human donor in good health (CMV status not recorded). Some clones in this sample may be carry-over from other donors' samples.

CDR3 coding DNA: TGTGCCAGCAGTTCCCTTGAGACAGTCGGGGAGACCCAGTACTTC. Residues: CASSSLETVGETQYF. This chain links TRBV28 with TRBJ2-5; TRBD1 is a possible D gene (5 bases). CDR1 and CDR2 from the germline V gene are MDHEN and SYDVKM. The CDR3 totals 15 residues. V lost 4 bases, J lost 5 bases, and 17 bases lay in between.